These 8 T cell receptor beta chains share one sample of origin, sequenced in a study of blood T cell repertoires in COVID-19. TCRdb's table, derived via immunoSEQ multiplex PCR, lists solely in-frame clones and lacks some. The sample holds approximately 170,000 clones, 75% to 90% seen once. Sequencing used PBMCs or T cells enriched from blood (not recorded which). The receptors come from a woman between 18 and 29 years old who had recovered from COVID-19.

This clone is a singleton in its sample. This chain links TRBV28 with TRBJ2-4, with a tentative D call TRBD2 (5 bases). Trimming cost V 5 bases and J 8 bases, with 16 bases left between them. This CDR3 is built from 14 residues. Germline assignment: CDR1 MDHEN and CDR2 SYDVKM. For the CDR3, the DNA is TGTGCCAGCAGTCCCACCGGGAAATGGTACATTCAGTACTTC. Translation gives CASSPTGKWYIQYF.

V gene TRBV19 combines with J gene TRBJ2-7; 10 nucleotides match TRBD1. V lost 7 bases to trimming and J lost 3 bases; unmatched junction nucleotides: 6. The CDR3 totals 14 residues. CDR1 LNHDA and CDR2 SQIVND come from the germline V gene (reference sequence). The chain's CDR3 is CASKPGQGNYEQYF. In DNA form, the CDR3 reads TGTGCCAGTAAGCCGGGACAGGGGAACTACGAGCAGTACTTC. The full variable domain, in which reference TRBV19 and TRBJ2-7 provide the parts outside the CDR3, is DGGITQSPKYLFRKEGQNVTLSCEQNLNHDAMYWYRQDPGQGLRLIYYSQIVNDFQKGDIAEGYSVSREKKESFPLTVTSAQKNPTAFYLCASKPGQGNYEQYFGPGTRLTVT.

The rearrangement links TRBV28 to TRBJ1-5; D gene uncertain. Germline CDR1 and CDR2: MDHEN and SYDVKM. The V gene lost 3 bases and the J gene lost 4 bases, with 7 bases spanning the gap. The CDR3 spans 13 residues. The CDR3 DNA follows: TGTGCCAGCAGTTTTGCGGGGAATCAGCCCCAGCATTTT. Amino acids: CASSFAGNQPQHF.

The V gene is TRBV7-8, the J gene TRBJ2-3; 8 bases align to TRBD1. V lost 1 base, J lost 1 base, and 4 bases stayed unmatched. CDR3 length: 16 residues. Germline V lookup: CDR1 SGHVS, CDR2 FQNEAQ. CDR3 coding DNA: TGTGCCAGCAGCTTAGAGGCGGGACAGGGCACAGATACGCAGTATTTT. Amino acid sequence: CASSLEAGQGTDTQYF.

The gene calls are TRBV4-1 and TRBJ2-1, with D uncertain. Trimming shortened V by 1 base and J by 3 bases, and 10 bases separated the two germline ends. The CDR3 loop spans 15 amino acids. CDR1 is MGHRA, CDR2 YSYEKL, per germline. The CDR3: CASSQGEYSYNEQFF. The CDR3 DNA reads TGCGCCAGCAGCCAAGGCGAGTACAGCTACAATGAGCAGTTCTTC.

This chain uses TRBV18 with TRBJ2-5; TRBD1 agrees at 7 bases. The CDR3 has 15 amino acids. From germline, CDR1 is KGHSH and CDR2 LQKENI. V was clipped by 6 bases and J by 5 bases; unmatched bases: 12. In DNA, the CDR3 is TGTGCCAGCTCTACCAAACAGGGGATATCGGAGACCCAGTACTTC. The encoded protein is CASSTKQGISETQYF.

The chain recombines TRBV28 with TRBJ2-1; 8 nucleotides agree with TRBD2. J lost 4 bases, V lost 3 bases, and 8 bases had no gene match. Germline CDR1 is MDHEN and CDR2 is SYDVKM. The length of the CDR3 is 16 residues. CDR3 DNA sequence: TGTGCCAGCAGTTTGGAGGGAGCGGGAGTGTACAATGAGCAGTTCTTC. This sequence encodes CASSLEGAGVYNEQFF.

This chain links TRBV6-5 with TRBJ1-5; D not certain. V was clipped by 5 bases and J by 1 base, with 9 bases between them. The CDR3 is 14 amino acids. CDR1 is MNHEY and CDR2 is SVGAGI in the germline V gene. CDR3 coding DNA: TGTGCCAGCAGTAATCTCGGGAGCAATCAGCCCCAGCATTTT. Translating it yields CASSNLGSNQPQHF.